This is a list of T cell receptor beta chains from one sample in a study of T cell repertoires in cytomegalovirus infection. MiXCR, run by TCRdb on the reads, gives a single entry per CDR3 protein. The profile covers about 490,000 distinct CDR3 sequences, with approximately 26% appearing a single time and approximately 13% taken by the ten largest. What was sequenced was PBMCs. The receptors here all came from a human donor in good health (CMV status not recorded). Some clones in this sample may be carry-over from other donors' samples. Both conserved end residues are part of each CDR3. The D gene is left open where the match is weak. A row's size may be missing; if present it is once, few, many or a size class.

CASSPGTTRRETQYF	TGTGCCAGCAGCCCGGGGACTACCCGGAGGGAGACCCAGTACTTC	TRBJ2-5	TRBD2	TRBV7-2	many
CASSLLPAGTSLGELFF	TGTGCCAGCAGTTTACTTCCCGCCGGGACATCACTCGGGGAGCTGTTTTTT	TRBJ2-2	.	TRBV6-2/TRBV6-3	.
CAWSVRGRGRASFEQYF	TGTGCCTGGAGTGTACGGGGGCGTGGGAGGGCGAGCTTCGAGCAGTACTTC	TRBJ2-7	.	TRBV30	few
CASSPSDRDYTEAFF	TGTGCCAGCAGTCCCTCAGACAGGGACTACACTGAAGCTTTCTTT	TRBJ1-1	TRBD1	TRBV28	.
CSVEVGFGYGYTF	TGCAGCGTTGAAGTGGGTTTCGGCTATGGCTACACCTTC	TRBJ1-2	.	TRBV29-1	.
CASSDKGGTGNTEAFF	TGTGCCAGCAGCGACAAAGGGGGCACGGGGAACACTGAAGCTTTCTTT	TRBJ1-1	TRBD1	TRBV7-9	many
CASQGRSGSNQPQHF	TGTGCCAGCCAGGGGAGAAGTGGTAGCAATCAGCCCCAGCATTTT	TRBJ1-5	.	TRBV19	.
CASSLNRGGTGELFF	TGTGCCAGCAGCCTTAACAGGGGAGGTACCGGGGAGCTGTTTTTT	TRBJ2-2	.	TRBV7-3	.
CASSFRGAGANVLTF	TGTGCCAGCAGTTTTAGGGGGGCAGGGGCCAACGTCCTGACTTTC	TRBJ2-6	.	TRBV7-2	many
CASRHYRGLGNEQFF	TGTGCCAGCAGGCACTACAGGGGGCTTGGGAATGAGCAGTTCTTC	TRBJ2-1	TRBD1	TRBV12-3/TRBV12-4	.
CAIRGADGVGEQYF	TGTGCCATCAGGGGGGCTGACGGGGTAGGGGAGCAGTACTTC	TRBJ2-7	.	TRBV10-3	.
CASSIPGQGGYGYTF	TGTGCCAGTAGTATACCGGGACAGGGTGGCTATGGCTACACCTTC	TRBJ1-2	TRBD1	TRBV19	.
CASSHWTSGSGDTQYF	TGCGCCAGCAGCCACTGGACTAGCGGGAGTGGAGATACGCAGTATTTT	TRBJ2-3	TRBD2	TRBV4-1	few
CASSLISSYNSPLHF	TGTGCCAGCAGCCTCATTAGCTCCTATAATTCACCCCTCCACTTT	TRBJ1-6	.	TRBV7-2	few
CASYSGLYRETQYF	TGTGCCAGCTACTCGGGACTTTACCGGGAGACCCAGTACTTC	TRBJ2-5	.	TRBV2	few
CASSLGQGDNQPQHF	TGTGCCAGCAGCCTTGGACAGGGGGACAATCAGCCCCAGCATTTT	TRBJ1-5	TRBD1	TRBV7-9	few
CASSLVGLAGGPGEQFF	TGTGCCAGCAGCTTAGTTGGACTAGCGGGAGGGCCTGGTGAGCAGTTCTTC	TRBJ2-1	TRBD2	TRBV7-9	.
CASSLLARDEQFF	TGTGCCAGCAGCTTACTAGCGAGGGATGAGCAGTTCTTC	TRBJ2-1	.	TRBV7-3	.
CASSIEASGIEQYF	TGTGCCAGTAGTATAGAGGCTAGCGGGATTGAGCAGTACTTC	TRBJ2-7	TRBD2	TRBV19	.
CSAPALNTEAFF	TGCAGTGCTCCCGCTTTGAACACTGAAGCTTTCTTT	TRBJ1-1	.	TRBV20-1	.
CASSLGTSFANEQFF	TGTGCCAGCAGCCTCGGGACTAGCTTCGCCAATGAGCAGTTCTTC	TRBJ2-1	TRBD2	TRBV7-9	few
CASSQDPHSRSLGYTF	TGCGCCAGCAGCCAAGATCCGCACAGTCGCTCCCTTGGCTACACCTTC	TRBJ1-2	.	TRBV4-3	many
CAIRGTVSEAQYF	TGTGCCATCAGGGGGACAGTTTCTGAGGCGCAGTATTTT	TRBJ2-3	TRBD1	TRBV10-3	few
CASTKGIPYNEQFF	TGTGCCAGCACTAAGGGAATTCCCTACAATGAGCAGTTCTTC	TRBJ2-1	.	TRBV2	.
CASSQASGRAYNEQFF	TGTGCCAGCAGCCAGGCTAGCGGAAGGGCCTACAATGAGCAGTTCTTC	TRBJ2-1	TRBD2	TRBV14	.
CASSLGEMNTEAFF	TGCGCCAGCAGCTTGGGGGAAATGAACACTGAAGCTTTCTTT	TRBJ1-1	.	TRBV5-1	few
CASTGQETGQETQYF	TGTGCCAGCACAGGTCAGGAGACAGGCCAAGAGACCCAGTACTTC	TRBJ2-5	.	TRBV28	.
CASTKAGVPGTNEQFF	TGTGCCAGTACCAAAGCGGGAGTTCCTGGTACCAATGAGCAGTTCTTC	TRBJ2-1	TRBD2	TRBV19	.
CASSLRRIEAFF	TGTGCCAGCAGCTTGAGACGGATTGAAGCTTTCTTT	TRBJ1-1	.	TRBV7-2	many
CASSPQGLQPQHF	TGTGCCAGCAGCCCACAGGGGCTTCAGCCCCAGCATTTT	TRBJ1-5	TRBD1	TRBV7-3	once
CASRDAGFGLGGYTF	TGTGCCAGCAGGGATGCAGGGTTTGGGCTTGGTGGCTACACCTTC	TRBJ1-2	.	TRBV3-1	few
CASSLWPSGSTETQYF	TGTGCCAGCAGTTTATGGCCTAGCGGGAGCACAGAGACCCAGTACTTC	TRBJ2-5	TRBD2	TRBV28	.
CASSNVAGTPGELFF	TGTGCCAGCAGTAATGTAGCGGGGACGCCCGGGGAGCTGTTTTTT	TRBJ2-2	TRBD2	TRBV6-1	many